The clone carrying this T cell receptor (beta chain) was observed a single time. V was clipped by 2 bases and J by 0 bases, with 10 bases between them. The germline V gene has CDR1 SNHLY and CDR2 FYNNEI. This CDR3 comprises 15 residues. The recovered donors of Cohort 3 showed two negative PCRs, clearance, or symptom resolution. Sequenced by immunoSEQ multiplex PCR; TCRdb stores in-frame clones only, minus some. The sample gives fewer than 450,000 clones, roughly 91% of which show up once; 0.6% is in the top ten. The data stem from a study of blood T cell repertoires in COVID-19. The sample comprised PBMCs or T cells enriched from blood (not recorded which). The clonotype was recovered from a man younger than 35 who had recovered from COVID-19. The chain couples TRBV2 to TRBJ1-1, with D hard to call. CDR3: CASSEMAEMNTEAFF. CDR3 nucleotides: TGTGCCAGCAGTGAAATGGCAGAAATGAACACTGAAGCTTTCTTT.